A single T cell receptor (beta chain) is shown here with its context. Its antigen remains unidentified. cDNA libraries for TCR beta contained unique molecular identifiers. TCRdb used MiXCR to reprocess the PCR reads, holding one entry per CDR3 protein. The sample gives a few hundred thousand distinct CDR3 sequences, about a third of which show up once; around an eighth is in the top ten. Germline CDR1 is LGHNA and CDR2 is YNFKEQ. The ends lost 4 bases at V and 2 bases at J; junction bases unmatched: 4. This CDR3 is 17 amino acids long. The data originate from a study of post-analysis software for immune sequencing data. General study results and limits: Controls had lower frequencies than patients of 4 or 5 TRBV segments, which included TRBV5-6, TRBV5-1 and TRBV20-1.

V gene TRBV4-2 combines with J gene TRBJ2-3, with 15 nucleotides matching TRBD2. The source of this sequence is a girl aged 10-17 years with multiple sclerosis. Sequencing was carried out using blood. CDR3 protein: CASSLGTSGGPTDTQYF. Written as DNA, the CDR3 is TGTGCCAGCAGCCTTGGGACTAGCGGGGGGCCCACAGATACGCAGTATTTT.